Shown below are 2 T cell receptor beta chains from a single sample sequenced in a study of OX40 agonist ivuxolimab in advanced cancers. Sequencing was performed with immunoSEQ multiplex PCR; in TCRdb, only in-frame clones are kept and a portion is missing. The data hold tens of thousands of clones, with about nine tenths observed a single time. Sequences were derived from CD4+ or CD8+ T cells sorted from blood, sampled in a trial of the OX40 agonist ivuxolimab. The receptors come from an adult with an advanced solid tumor such as melanoma, head and neck, liver or kidney cancer.

The chain carries TRBV19 and TRBJ2-2; D is ambiguous. The CDR3 sequence is 19 residues long. V was pared by 4 bases and J by 1 base, with 22 bases between. Germline CDR1 is LNHDA and CDR2 is SQIVND (reference sequence). CDR3 sequence: CASSTPNPQPGMNTGELFF. Written as DNA, the CDR3 is TGTGCCAGTAGTACACCTAACCCGCAGCCTGGAATGAACACCGGGGAGCTGTTTTTT.

The gene calls are TRBV6-1 and TRBJ2-3; TRBD2 aligns across 8 bases. The junction had 13 bases not matched to a gene; V was cut back by 7 bases and J by 7 bases. The CDR3 has 15 amino acids. The germline gives CDR1 MNHNS, CDR2 SASEGT. DNA of the CDR3: TGTGCCAGCACCCCGCAGGTGGGACTAGAATATACGCAGTATTTT. Amino acid sequence: CASTPQVGLEYTQYF.